This record concerns one TCR beta chain sequence. Its antigen is undetermined. TCRdb reworked the 5' RACE reads into one entry per CDR3 protein, no DNA. The sample data list about 260,000 distinct CDR3 sequences. CDR1 and CDR2 (germline): SGHDT, YYEEEE. The length of the CDR3 is 14 residues. This record comes from a study of T cells expressing NK-cell markers. Study outcomes and limitations: Of the CD8+ T cells in 5 to 7 donors, about 1.0-7.5% belonged to dominant NKG2C+ clonotypes.

The rearrangement links TRBV5-6 to TRBJ1-6; the D call of TRBD1 rests on TCRdb alone, since no DNA is present to check it. Sequencing input: blood T cells: a sorted CD56 or NKG2C T cell subset, CD4+ or CD8+ T cells, or bulk PBMC T cells (not recorded which). The source is a man aged 18 to 35 in good health. The CDR3 protein is CASSFGTGTSPLHF.